This T cell receptor beta chain was obtained from a study of vaccination effects on CD4 cells after COVID-19. Study-wide points: Convalescent patients were scarce in the study, and it lacked early post-infection timepoints.

In the case of this clone: Its antigen is still unknown.

Around day 10 of culture, CD4+ T cells were separated out. Vaccine recipients had no previous SARS-CoV-2 infection; their nucleocapsid antibodies were negative. It was on days 3 and 7 that half the medium was replaced with IL-2 medium. V was cut by 4 bases and J by 2 bases, with 9 bases left in between. The V gene's germline CDR1 is SGDLS and CDR2 YYNGEE. The CDR3 extends over 13 amino acids. Profiled with immunoSEQ multiplex PCR; TCRdb holds only in-frame clones, not every one. Found here are about 37,000 clones, about four fifths of them singletons; the top ten hold over 2.5%. The TCR was taken from a human donor who received a COVID-19 vaccine. The sample consisted of CD4+ T cells from PBMCs cultured without peptide, taken before COVID-19 vaccination. V usage is TRBV9 and J usage is TRBJ1-1; no definite D call. CDR3 protein: CASSKQLNTEAFF. The CDR3 DNA is TGTGCCAGCAGCAAACAGCTAAACACTGAAGCTTTCTTT. The entire variable domain, with the rest obtained from reference TRBV9 and TRBJ1-1, is as follows: DSGVTQTPKHLITATGQRVTLRCSPRSGDLSVYWYQQSLDQGLQFLIQYYNGEERAKGNILERFSAQQFPDLHSELNLSSLELGDSALYFCASSKQLNTEAFFGQGTRLTVV.